The 5 T cell receptor beta chains below come from one sample, sequenced in a study of shared clonotypes between healthy human individuals. Libraries were prepared by immunoSEQ multiplex PCR; TCRdb keeps only in-frame clonotypes and omits some of them. The sample yields under 850,000 clones, 80% to 95% seen once. Naive CD8 cells lacked CD45RO, underwent positive selection for CCR7 and left out terminally differentiated effector memory CD45RA+ cells. The sequenced material came from naive CD8+ T cells sorted from blood. These receptor sequences come from a man aged 30-40 years in good health.

This sequence joins TRBV7-9 and TRBJ2-2; D may be TRBD1 (5 bases). Germline V gene data show CDR1 as SEHNR and CDR2 as FQNEAQ (reference sequence). Trimming left V 6 bases short and J 4 bases short, with 9 bases between. The CDR3 loop spans 13 amino acids. CDR3 in amino acids: CASRPRVTGELFF. The CDR3 DNA reads TGTGCCAGCAGGCCCAGGGTCACCGGGGAGCTGTTTTTT. Full variable domain (remainder filled in from reference TRBV7-9 and TRBJ2-2): DTGVSQNPRHKITKRGQNVTFRCDPISEHNRLYWYRQTLGQGPEFLTYFQNEAQLEKSRLLSDRFSAERPKGSFSTLEIQRTEQGDSAMYLCASRPRVTGELFFGEGSRLTVL.

The chain joins TRBV7-9 to TRBJ2-5, with D unresolved. The CDR3 runs 13 residues. Between the trimmed V and J ends, which lost 3 bases and 0 bases, there was a span of 5 bases. Germline lookup yields CDR1 SEHNR and CDR2 FQNEAQ (reference sequence). The DNA of the CDR3 is TGTGCCAGCAGCTTTTACCACCAAGAGACCCAGTACTTC. Translated, it gives CASSFYHQETQYF.

This clone was detected a few times. The junction departs from the called germline gene at one end, perhaps through a read error. The rearrangement joins TRBV7-9 to TRBJ2-7; 7 bases map to TRBD2. This CDR3 is 8 amino acids long. Germline V gene sequence: CDR1 SEHNR, CDR2 FQNEAQ (reference sequence). The CDR3 nucleotides read TGTGCCAGCAGCCTAGCGGAGTGG. It encodes CASSLAEW. Looking up the rest from reference TRBV7-9 and TRBJ2-7 gives the full variable domain: DTGVSQNPRHKITKRGQNVTFRCDPISEHNRLYWYRQTLGQGPEFLTYFQNEAQLEKSRLLSDRFSAERPKGSFSTLEIQRTEQGDSAMYLCASSLAEWGPGTRLTVT.

The chain joins TRBV11-2 to TRBJ2-7; D is unresolved. This CDR3 contains 12 residues. Germline-derived CDR1 and CDR2 are SGHAT and FQNNGV. V dropped 5 bases and J dropped 6 bases, with 11 bases sitting between them. As DNA, the CDR3 is TGTGCCAGCAGCCCGTCGGGTACCGAGCAGTACTTC. Translating it yields CASSPSGTEQYF.

The V and J genes are TRBV27 and TRBJ2-7; the D call may be TRBD1 or TRBD2 (5 bases each). This CDR3 region has 17 residues. The germline CDR1 and CDR2 sequences are MNHEY and SMNVEV (reference sequence). Trimming cost V 5 bases and J 0 bases, with 20 bases left between them. The CDR3 loop is CASSTQVRDPTSYEQYF. DNA for the CDR3: TGTGCCAGCAGTACCCAGGTGAGGGACCCCACCTCCTACGAGCAGTACTTC.